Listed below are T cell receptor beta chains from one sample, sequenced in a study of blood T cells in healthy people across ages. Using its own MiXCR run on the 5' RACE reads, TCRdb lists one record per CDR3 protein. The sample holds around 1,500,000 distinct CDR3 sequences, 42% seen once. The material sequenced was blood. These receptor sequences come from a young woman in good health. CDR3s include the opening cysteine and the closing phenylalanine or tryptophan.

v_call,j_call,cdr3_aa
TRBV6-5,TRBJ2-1,CASSPRLVGTYNEQFF
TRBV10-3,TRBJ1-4,CAISESGPNNEKLFF
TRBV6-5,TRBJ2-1,CASSYSQGPKSRNEQFF
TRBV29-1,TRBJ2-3,CNVLPGTGTDTQYF
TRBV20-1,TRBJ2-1,CSARPAGGYNEQFF
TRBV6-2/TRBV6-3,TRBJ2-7,CASSYSSGGRGEQYF
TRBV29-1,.,CSVEGEGGEQYF
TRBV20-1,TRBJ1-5,CSAKGPGQPQHF
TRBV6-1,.,CASRVSRREVIYEQYF
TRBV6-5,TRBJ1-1,CASQGTVNTEAFF
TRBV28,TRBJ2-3,CASSVSPGGDTQYF
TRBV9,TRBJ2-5,CASSVAGGQTETQYF
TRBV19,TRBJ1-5,CASSMGPYSNQPQHF
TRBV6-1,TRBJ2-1,CASSKPLLAGGPNEQFF
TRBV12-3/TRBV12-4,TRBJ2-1,CASSLGSLHEQFF
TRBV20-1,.,CSASYRTSGYCEQYF
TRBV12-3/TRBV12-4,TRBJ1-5,CASTPWGAKDQPQHF
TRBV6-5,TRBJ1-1,CASLRAGGTEAFF
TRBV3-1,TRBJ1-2,CASSPSGQGRDGYTF
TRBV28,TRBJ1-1,CASSLGVRGGTEAFF
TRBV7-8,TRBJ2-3,CASSRSVGADTQYF
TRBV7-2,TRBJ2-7,CASSFQTGSYEQYF
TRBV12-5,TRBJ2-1,CASGLVLRAVEQFF
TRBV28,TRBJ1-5,CASSLVGTGAFNQPQHF
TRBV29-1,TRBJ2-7,CSAVPDRAYEQYF
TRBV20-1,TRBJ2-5,CSANDPGLAAEGGSYNEQYF
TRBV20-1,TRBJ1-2,CSARDGQGAGGYTF
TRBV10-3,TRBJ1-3,CAIRSDRVGNTIYF
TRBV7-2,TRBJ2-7,CASSFDPTPYEQYF
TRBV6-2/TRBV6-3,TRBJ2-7,CASGSGKGPPHLYEQYF
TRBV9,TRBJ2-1,CASSGYREAYNEQFF
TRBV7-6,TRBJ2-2,CASSFNPGTGELFF
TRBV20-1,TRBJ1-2,CSARPTGGPYGYTF
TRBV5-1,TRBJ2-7,CASSYLGGYEQYF
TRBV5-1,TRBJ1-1,CASSSGTGVTEAFF
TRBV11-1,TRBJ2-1,CASSYTTAGLVRRSSYNEQFF
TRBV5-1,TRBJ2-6,CASSLNALGTGARGANVLTF
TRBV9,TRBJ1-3,CASSVGNTKSSGNTIYF
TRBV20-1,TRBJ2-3,CSAGALSTDTQYF
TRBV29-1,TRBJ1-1,CSASPAIEAFF